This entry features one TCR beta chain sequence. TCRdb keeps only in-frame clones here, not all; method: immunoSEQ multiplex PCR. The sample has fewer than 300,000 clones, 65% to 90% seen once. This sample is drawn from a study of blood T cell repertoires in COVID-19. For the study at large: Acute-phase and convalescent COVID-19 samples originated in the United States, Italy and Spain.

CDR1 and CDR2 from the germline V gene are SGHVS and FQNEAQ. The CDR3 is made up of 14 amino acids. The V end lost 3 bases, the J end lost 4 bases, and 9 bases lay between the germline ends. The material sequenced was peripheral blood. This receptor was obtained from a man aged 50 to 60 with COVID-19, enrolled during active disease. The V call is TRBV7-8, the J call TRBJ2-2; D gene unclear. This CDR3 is CASSLRPPTGELFF. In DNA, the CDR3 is TGTGCCAGCAGCTTGCGTCCCCCCACCGGGGAGCTGTTTTTT.